This TCR beta chain appears in the sequencing data of a study of spatial heterogeneity in lung cancer (dated by TCRdb to about 2019). About the investigation overall: More beta-chain than alpha-chain transcripts were consistently detected, likely reflecting higher beta-chain transcript abundance. A strong correlation was found between TCR transcript counts in tumor regions and a T cell transcriptional module score from matched bulk RNA-seq. In the raw uncorrected reads, each unique combination of TCR and UMI appeared more than ten times on average. In non-small cell lung cancer, the study made a quantitative comparison of TCR alpha and beta repertoires among multiple tumor regions, matched nontumor lung and blood. TCR repertoire features were related to nonsynonymous mutation counts determined by whole-exome sequencing of tumor tissue. Both alpha and beta chains were TCR-sequenced in samples taken at surgery, namely 220 tumor regions, 62 to 65 matched nontumor lung samples and approximately 51 PBMC samples. Results the study describes overall, beyond this receptor: The tumor nonsynonymous mutation count correlated with the number of expanded alpha and beta TCRs within the tumor. Confirming at a functional level the hypothesis that regional TCRs recognize regional mutations was considered to require additional single-cell paired TCR alpha and beta sequencing. Counts of ubiquitous and regional expanded TCRs were found to correlate with counts of ubiquitous and regional nonsynonymous mutations, respectively. TCR-seq coverage of tumor T cells was estimated to be only about 7% for alpha chains and more than 11% for beta chains.

This clonotype was seen at least ten times. The antigen it recognizes is unknown. No base quality values were provided; no much bigger clone lies one nucleotide off. The time point label, read with the paper, signifies: sample taken at primary tumor resection. The donors were some 70 patients from the lung TRACERx cohort who had early-stage, untreated non-small cell lung cancer. Whole RNA extracted from tumor and nontumor lung tissue, or from cryopreserved PBMC samples, was used for TCR sequencing without cell sorting. Patients were selected for TCR sequencing only if sufficient RNA was available from at least two tumor regions. Before selection, tumor and adjacent nontumor lung specimens were reviewed by a lung pathologist. The CDR3 spans 14 residues, from the cysteine through the phenylalanine. The retained sequence is limited to the CDR3, 42 bases, with the frame set at the first base. The V end gives up 6 bases and the J end 2 bases, leaving 5 bases in the junction not matched to a gene. The germline V gene (reference sequence) gives CDR1 as LGHDT and CDR2 as YNNKEL.

To prepare the library, 5' RACE was applied. The reads were generated on a NextSeq 500. To allow correction of PCR and sequencing errors, the TCR library protocol tagged every TCR cDNA molecule with a unique molecular identifier. In the original analysis: Decombinator tools were used for TCR identification, UMI-based error correction and CDR3 extraction. TCRs above a frequency of 2 per 1,000, corresponding to the top 1% of the tumor frequency distribution, were defined as expanded. Expanded tumor TCRs statistically deemed absent (corrected P<0.05) from at least one tumor region were classed as regional, and all other expanded tumor TCRs were classed as ubiquitous. Each repertoire was subsampled 100 times to 5,000 TCRs, after which Renyi diversity was computed with the R vegan package. To build CDR3 similarity networks, amino acid triplet string-kernel similarity was used, and CDR3s were connected when their pairwise similarity was above 0.82. TCRdb handled the public reads itself, with Q25 trimming in fastp and clone calling in MiXCR, and kept productive beta chains. All rows with the same CDR3 protein become a single entry with the most common DNA and genes. It is TCRdb's table, rather than the study itself, that gives the V and J calls and clone size. Recorded for this sample are about 9,600 distinct CDR3 sequences; roughly 6% of them occurred a single time. 25% to 30% of the sample comes from the top ten.

The receptor was derived from a male donor with early-stage non-small cell lung cancer. The chain employs TRBV3-1 and TRBJ2-3; TRBD1 aligns with 7 central bases. The input for sequencing was lung tumor tissue, taken at surgery. The CDR3 protein: CASSIGTVTDTQYF. The bases are TGTGCCAGCAGTATCGGGACAGTCACAGATACGCAGTATTTT.